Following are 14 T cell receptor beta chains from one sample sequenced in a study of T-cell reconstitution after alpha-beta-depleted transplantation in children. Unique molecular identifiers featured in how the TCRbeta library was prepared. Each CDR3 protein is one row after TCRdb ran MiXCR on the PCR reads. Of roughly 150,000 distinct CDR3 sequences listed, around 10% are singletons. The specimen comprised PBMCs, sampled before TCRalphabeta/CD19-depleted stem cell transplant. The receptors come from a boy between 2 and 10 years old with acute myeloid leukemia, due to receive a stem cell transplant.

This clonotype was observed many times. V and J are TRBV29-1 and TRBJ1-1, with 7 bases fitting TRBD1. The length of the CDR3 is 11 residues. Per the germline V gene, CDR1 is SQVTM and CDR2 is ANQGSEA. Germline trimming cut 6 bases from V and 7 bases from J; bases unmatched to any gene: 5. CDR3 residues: CSVGTVNEAFF. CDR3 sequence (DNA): TGCAGCGTCGGGACAGTTAATGAAGCTTTCTTT.

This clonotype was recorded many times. CDR3 sequence: CASGPGTGETEAFF. The CDR3 nucleotides read TGTGCCAGCGGTCCCGGGACAGGGGAGACTGAAGCTTTCTTT. The rearrangement links TRBV27 to TRBJ1-1; 10 bases line up with TRBD1. The CDR3 has 14 amino acids. CDR1 MNHEY and CDR2 SMNVEV come from the germline V gene (reference sequence). Trimming took 8 bases from V and 5 from J; bases not matched to a gene: 8.

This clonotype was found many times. The CDR3 region is CASSLFDPNTGELFF. The CDR3 DNA reads as TGTGCCAGCAGTTTGTTTGACCCGAACACCGGGGAGCTGTTTTTT. The chain links TRBV12-3 or TRBV12-4 to TRBJ2-2; no clear D gene. The CDR3 totals 15 residues. V was trimmed by 3 bases and J by 0 bases, leaving 8 bases between them.

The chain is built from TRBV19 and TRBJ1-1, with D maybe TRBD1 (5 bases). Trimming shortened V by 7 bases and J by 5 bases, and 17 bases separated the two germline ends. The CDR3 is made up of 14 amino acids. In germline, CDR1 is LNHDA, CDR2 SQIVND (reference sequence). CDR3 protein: CASKSLRAATEAFF. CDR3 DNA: TGTGCCAGTAAGTCCCTCAGGGCGGCGACTGAAGCTTTCTTT. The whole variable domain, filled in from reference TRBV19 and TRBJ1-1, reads DGGITQSPKYLFRKEGQNVTLSCEQNLNHDAMYWYRQDPGQGLRLIYYSQIVNDFQKGDIAEGYSVSREKKESFPLTVTSAQKNPTAFYLCASKSLRAATEAFFGQGTRLTVV.

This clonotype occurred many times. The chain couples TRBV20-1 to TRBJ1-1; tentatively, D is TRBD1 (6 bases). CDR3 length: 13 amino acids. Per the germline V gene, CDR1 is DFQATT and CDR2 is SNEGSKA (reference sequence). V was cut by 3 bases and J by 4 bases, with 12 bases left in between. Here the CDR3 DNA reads TGCAGTGCTAGGGGGACACCCGTCACTGAAGCTTTCTTT. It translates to CSARGTPVTEAFF.

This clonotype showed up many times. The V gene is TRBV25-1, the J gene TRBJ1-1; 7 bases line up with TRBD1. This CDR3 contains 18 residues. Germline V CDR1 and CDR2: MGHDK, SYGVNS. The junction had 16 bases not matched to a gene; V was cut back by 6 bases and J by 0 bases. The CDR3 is CASRGQWVKSGVNTEAFF. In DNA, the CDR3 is TGTGCCAGCAGGGGACAGTGGGTAAAGTCGGGGGTGAACACTGAAGCTTTCTTT. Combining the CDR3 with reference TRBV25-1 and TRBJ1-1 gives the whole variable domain EADIYQTPRYLVIGTGKKITLECSQTMGHDKMYWYQQDPGMELHLIHYSYGVNSTEKGDLSSESTVSRIRTEHFPLTLESARPSHTSQYLCASRGQWVKSGVNTEAFFGQGTRLTVV.

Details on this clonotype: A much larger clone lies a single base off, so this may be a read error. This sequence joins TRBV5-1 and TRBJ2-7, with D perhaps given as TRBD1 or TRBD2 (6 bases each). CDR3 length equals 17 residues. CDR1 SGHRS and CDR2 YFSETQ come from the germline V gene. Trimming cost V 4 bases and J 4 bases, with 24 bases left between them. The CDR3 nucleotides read TGCGCCAGCAGCCCCTTTGTAGCGCAAAGGGGGGCTTACGAGCAGTACTTC. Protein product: CASSPFVAQRGAYEQYF.

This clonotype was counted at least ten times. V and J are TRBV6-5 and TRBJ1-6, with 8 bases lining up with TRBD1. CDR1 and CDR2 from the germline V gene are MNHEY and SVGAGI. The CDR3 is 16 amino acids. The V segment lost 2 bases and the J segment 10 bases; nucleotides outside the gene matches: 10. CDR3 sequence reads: CASSYTGTGFGSPLHF. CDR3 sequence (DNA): TGTGCCAGCAGTTACACCGGGACAGGCTTTGGATCACCCCTCCACTTT.

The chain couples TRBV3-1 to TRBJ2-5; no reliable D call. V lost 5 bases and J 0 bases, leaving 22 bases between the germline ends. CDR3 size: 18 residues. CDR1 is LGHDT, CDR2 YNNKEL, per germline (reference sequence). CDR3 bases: TGTGCCAGCAGCGAACAGCCCCCAAGATCGTGGTACCAAGAGACCCAGTACTTC. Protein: CASSEQPPRSWYQETQYF.

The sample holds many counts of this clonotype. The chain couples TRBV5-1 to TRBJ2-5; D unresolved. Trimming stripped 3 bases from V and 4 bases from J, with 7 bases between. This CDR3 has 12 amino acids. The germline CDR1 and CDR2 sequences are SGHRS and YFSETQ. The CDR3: CASSSSRETQYF. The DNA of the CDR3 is TGCGCCAGCAGCTCTAGTCGAGAGACCCAGTACTTC.

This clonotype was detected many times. Here the CDR3 reads CASSPWRGEYGYTF. DNA for the CDR3: TGTGCCAGCAGCCCCTGGCGGGGGGAGTATGGCTACACCTTC. V usage is TRBV7-2 and J usage is TRBJ1-2; D perhaps matches TRBD1 (5 bases). V dropped 5 bases and J dropped 5 bases, with 15 bases sitting between them. Germline-derived CDR1 and CDR2 are SGHTA and FQGNSA. The CDR3 is 14 residues long. Full variable domain (rest looked up from reference TRBV7-2 and TRBJ1-2): GAGVSQSPSNKVTEKGKDVELRCDPISGHTALYWYRQSLGQGLEFLIYFQGNSAPDKSGLPSDRFSAERTGGSVSTLTIQRTQQEDSAVYLCASSPWRGEYGYTFGSGTRLTVV.

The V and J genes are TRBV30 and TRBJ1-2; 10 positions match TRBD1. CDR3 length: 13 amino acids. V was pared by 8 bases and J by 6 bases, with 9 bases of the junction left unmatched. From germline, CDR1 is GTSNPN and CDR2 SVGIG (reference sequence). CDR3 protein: CAHERDRGHGYTF. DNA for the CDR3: TGTGCCCACGAAAGGGACAGGGGTCATGGCTACACCTTC.

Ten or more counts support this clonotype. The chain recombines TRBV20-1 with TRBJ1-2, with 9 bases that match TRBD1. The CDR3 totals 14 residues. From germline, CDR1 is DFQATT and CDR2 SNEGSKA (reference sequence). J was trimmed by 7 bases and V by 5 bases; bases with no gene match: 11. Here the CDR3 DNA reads TGCAGTGCTCCCCAAGGATTACAGGGGGCTGGCTACACCTTC. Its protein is CSAPQGLQGAGYTF.

CDR3 region: CASSDHGTDTQYF. The CDR3 bases are TGTGCCAGCAGTGACCACGGGACTGATACGCAGTATTTT. The chain has TRBV6-4 and TRBJ2-3; D might be TRBD2 (6 bases). V gave up 2 bases and J gave up 6 bases, with 9 bases separating them. The CDR3 loop spans 13 amino acids. CDR1 MRHNA and CDR2 SNTAGT come from the germline V gene.